This TCR beta chain was identified in a study of vaccination effects on CD4 cells after COVID-19. For the study at large: It was two doses of either the BNT162b2 or mRNA-1273 vaccine that participants received.

Findings and limits, study-wide: Both infection-induced and vaccine-induced clones contracted markedly at late post-vaccination timepoints.

Following an approximately 10-day culture, CD4+ T cells were purified. Among the vaccine recipients, none had a prior SARS-CoV-2 infection, and nucleocapsid antibodies were negative. Germline V gene data show CDR1 as SGHRS and CDR2 as YFSETQ. The CDR3 runs 15 residues. Trimming cost V 2 bases and J 7 bases; bases outside gene matches: 3. The data were produced by immunoSEQ multiplex PCR, yet TCRdb's version contains in-frame clones alone and is incomplete. The sample includes about 58,000 clones, about 74% of them seen just once. To note about this clone: What it recognizes is unknown.

Sequencing was performed on CD4+ T cells from PBMCs cultured without peptide, taken before COVID-19 vaccination. This sequence was found in a human donor who received a COVID-19 vaccine. The genes are TRBV5-1 and TRBJ2-1; TRBD2 matches 13 bases. The CDR3 nucleotides are TGCGCCAGCAGCTTTACTAGCGGGGGGGTAAATGAGCAGTTCTTC. Amino acid sequence: CASSFTSGGVNEQFF.